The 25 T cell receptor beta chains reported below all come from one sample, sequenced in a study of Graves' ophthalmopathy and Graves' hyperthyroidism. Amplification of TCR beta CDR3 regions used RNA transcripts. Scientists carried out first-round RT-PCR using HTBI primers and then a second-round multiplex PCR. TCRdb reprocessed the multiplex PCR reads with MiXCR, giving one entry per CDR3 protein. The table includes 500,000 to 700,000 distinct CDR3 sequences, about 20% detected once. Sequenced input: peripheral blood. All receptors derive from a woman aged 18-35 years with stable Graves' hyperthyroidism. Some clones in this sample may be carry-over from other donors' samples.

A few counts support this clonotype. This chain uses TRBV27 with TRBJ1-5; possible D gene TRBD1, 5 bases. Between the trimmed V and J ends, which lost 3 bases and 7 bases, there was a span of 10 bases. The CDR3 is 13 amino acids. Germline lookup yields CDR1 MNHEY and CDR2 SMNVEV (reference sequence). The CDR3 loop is CASSLQGMQPQHF. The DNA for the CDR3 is TGTGCCAGCAGTTTGCAGGGCATGCAGCCCCAGCATTTT.

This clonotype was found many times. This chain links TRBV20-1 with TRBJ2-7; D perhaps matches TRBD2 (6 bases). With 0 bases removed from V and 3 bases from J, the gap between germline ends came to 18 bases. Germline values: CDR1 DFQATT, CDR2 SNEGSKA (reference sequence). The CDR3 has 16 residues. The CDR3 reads CSARDGRAGGFYEQYF. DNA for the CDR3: TGCAGTGCTAGAGACGGTAGGGCAGGAGGGTTCTACGAGCAGTACTTC.

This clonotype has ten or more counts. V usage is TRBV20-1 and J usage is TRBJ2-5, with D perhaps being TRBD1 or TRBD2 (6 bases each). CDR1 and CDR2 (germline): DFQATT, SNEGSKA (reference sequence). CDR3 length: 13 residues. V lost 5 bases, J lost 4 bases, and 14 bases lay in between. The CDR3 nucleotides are TGCAGTGCTCGCTTACAGGGACTAGAGACCCAGTACTTC. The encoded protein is CSARLQGLETQYF.

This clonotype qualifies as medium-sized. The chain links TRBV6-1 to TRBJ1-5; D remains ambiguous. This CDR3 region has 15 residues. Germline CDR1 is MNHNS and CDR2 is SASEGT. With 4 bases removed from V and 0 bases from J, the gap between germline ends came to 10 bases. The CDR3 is CASSVYLDSNQPQHF. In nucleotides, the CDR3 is TGTGCCAGCAGTGTCTACTTGGATAGCAATCAGCCCCAGCATTTT.

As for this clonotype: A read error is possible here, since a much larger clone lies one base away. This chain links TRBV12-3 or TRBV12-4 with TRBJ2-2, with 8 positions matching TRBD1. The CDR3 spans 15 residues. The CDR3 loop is CASGYRDRRTGELCF. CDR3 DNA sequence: TGTGCCAGCGGGTACCGGGACAGGCGCACCGGGGAGCTGTGTTTT.

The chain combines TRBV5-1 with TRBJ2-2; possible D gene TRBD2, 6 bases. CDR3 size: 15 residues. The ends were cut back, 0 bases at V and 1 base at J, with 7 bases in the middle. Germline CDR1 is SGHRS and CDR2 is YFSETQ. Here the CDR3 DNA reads TGCGCCAGCAGCTTGGACGGGGGGAACACCGGGGAGCTGTTTTTT. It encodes CASSLDGGNTGELFF.

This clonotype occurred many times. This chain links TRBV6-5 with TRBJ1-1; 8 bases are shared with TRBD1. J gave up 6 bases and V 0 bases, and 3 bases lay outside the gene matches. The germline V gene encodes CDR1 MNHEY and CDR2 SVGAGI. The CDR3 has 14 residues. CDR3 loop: CASSYSTQGAEAFF. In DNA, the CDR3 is TGTGCCAGCAGTTACTCGACACAGGGGGCTGAAGCTTTCTTT.

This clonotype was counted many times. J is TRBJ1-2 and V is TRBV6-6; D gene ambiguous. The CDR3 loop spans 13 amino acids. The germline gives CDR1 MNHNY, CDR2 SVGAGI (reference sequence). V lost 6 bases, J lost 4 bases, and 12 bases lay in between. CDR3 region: CASRIDGSYGYTF. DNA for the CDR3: TGTGCCAGCAGGATCGACGGCAGCTATGGCTACACCTTC.

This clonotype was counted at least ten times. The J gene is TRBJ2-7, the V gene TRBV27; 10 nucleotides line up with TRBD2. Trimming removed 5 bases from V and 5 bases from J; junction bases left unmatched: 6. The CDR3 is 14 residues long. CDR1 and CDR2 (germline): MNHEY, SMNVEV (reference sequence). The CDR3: CASSTLAGVNEQYF. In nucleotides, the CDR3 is TGTGCCAGCAGTACCCTAGCGGGAGTGAACGAGCAGTACTTC.

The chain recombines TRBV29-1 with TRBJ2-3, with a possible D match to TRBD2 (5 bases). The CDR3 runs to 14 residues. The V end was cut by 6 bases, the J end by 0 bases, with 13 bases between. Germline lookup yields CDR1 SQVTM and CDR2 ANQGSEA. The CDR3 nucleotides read TGCAGCGTCTCAGCGGTTACTAGCACAGATACGCAGTATTTT. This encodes CSVSAVTSTDTQYF.

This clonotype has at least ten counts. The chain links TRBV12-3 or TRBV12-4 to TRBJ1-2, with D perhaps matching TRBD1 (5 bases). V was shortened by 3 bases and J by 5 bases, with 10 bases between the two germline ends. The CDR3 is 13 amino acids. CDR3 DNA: TGTGCCAGCAGTTTGGGGGAAACGTATGGCTACACCTTC. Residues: CASSLGETYGYTF.

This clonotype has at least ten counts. CDR3 coding DNA: TGTGCTAGTGGTTTGGTAAGGGGCTCTGGGGCCAACGTCCTGACTTTC. It is translated as CASGLVRGSGANVLTF. The J gene is TRBJ2-6, the V gene TRBV12-5; possible D gene TRBD1, 5 bases. The CDR3 runs 16 residues. Looked up from germline, CDR1 is LGHNT and CDR2 is FRNRAP. V was pared by 0 bases and J by 0 bases, with 6 bases between.

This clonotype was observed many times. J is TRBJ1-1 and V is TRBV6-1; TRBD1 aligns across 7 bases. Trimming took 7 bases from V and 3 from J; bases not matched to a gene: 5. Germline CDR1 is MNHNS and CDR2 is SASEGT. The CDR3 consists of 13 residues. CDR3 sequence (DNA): TGTGCCAGCACCCTCGGACAGGACACTGAAGCTTTCTTT. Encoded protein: CASTLGQDTEAFF.

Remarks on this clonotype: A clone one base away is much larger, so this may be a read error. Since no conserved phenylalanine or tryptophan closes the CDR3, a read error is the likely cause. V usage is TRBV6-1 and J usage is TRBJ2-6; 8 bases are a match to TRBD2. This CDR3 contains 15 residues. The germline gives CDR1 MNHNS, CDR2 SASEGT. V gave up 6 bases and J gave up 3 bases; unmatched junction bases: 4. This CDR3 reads CASSGRANGANVLTV. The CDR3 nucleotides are TGTGCCAGCAGCGGGAGGGCTAATGGGGCCAACGTCCTGACTGTC.

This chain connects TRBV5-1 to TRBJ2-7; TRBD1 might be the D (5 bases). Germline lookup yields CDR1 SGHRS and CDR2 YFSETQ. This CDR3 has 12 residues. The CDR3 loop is CACRADSYEQYV. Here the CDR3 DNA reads TGCGCCTGCAGGGCGGACTCCTACGAGCAGTACGTC.

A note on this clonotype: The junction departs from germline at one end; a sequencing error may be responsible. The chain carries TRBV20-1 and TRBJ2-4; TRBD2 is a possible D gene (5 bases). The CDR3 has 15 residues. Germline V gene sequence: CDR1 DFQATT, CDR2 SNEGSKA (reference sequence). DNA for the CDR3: TGCAGTGCTAGATCGGGGTTTTGGGTCAAAAACATTAAGTACTTC. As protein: CSARSGFWVKNIKYF.

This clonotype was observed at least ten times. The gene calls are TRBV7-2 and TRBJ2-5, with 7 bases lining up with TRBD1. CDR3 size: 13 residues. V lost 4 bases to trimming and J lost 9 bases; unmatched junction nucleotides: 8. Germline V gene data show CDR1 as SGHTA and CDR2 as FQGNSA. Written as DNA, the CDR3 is TGTGCCAGCAGCTATCGACAGGGTACGGCCCAGTACTTC. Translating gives CASSYRQGTAQYF.

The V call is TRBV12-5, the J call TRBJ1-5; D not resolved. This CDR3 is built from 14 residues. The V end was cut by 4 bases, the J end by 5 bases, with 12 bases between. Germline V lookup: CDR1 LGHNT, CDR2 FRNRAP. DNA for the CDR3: TGTGCTAGTGGTTCTGACCATCGGGATCAGCCCCAGCATTTT. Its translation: CASGSDHRDQPQHF.

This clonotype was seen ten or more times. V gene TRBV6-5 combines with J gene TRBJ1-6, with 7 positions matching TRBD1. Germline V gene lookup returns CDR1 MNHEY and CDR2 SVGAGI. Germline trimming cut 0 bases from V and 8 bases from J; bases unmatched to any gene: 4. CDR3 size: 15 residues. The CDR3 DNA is TGTGCCAGCAGTTACTCGAGACAGGGAGATTCACCCCTCCACTTT. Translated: CASSYSRQGDSPLHF.

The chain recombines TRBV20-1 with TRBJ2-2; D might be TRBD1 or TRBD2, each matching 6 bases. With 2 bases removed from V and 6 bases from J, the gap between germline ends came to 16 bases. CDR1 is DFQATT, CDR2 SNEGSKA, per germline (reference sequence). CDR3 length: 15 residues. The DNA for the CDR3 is TGCAGTGCTAGATCCGGAAGGGGGAGGCCCGGGGAGCTGTTTTTT. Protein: CSARSGRGRPGELFF.

The CDR3 DNA follows: TGTGCCAGCAAGAGGGGCCCGGACCAAGAGACCCAGTACTTC. This gives the protein CASKRGPDQETQYF. The rearrangement joins TRBV2 to TRBJ2-5, with D perhaps TRBD1 or TRBD2 (5 bases each). Trimming removed 7 bases at V and 0 bases at J, with 12 bases between. CDR1 is SNHLY and CDR2 is FYNNEI in the germline V gene. The length of the CDR3 is 14 residues. Based on the CDR3 plus reference TRBV2 and TRBJ2-5, the full variable domain is EPEVTQTPSHQVTQMGQEVILRCVPISNHLYFYWYRQILGQKVEFLVSFYNNEISEKSEIFDDQFSVERPDGSNFTLKIRSTKLEDSAMYFCASKRGPDQETQYFGPGTRLLVL.

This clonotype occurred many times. CDR3 loop: CAWGLGETQYF. The CDR3 DNA follows: TGTGCCTGGGGACTCGGGGAGACCCAGTACTTC. The chain has TRBV30 and TRBJ2-5; possibly TRBD2 for D (5 bases). This CDR3 contains 11 residues. Deletions cut 5 bases from V and 5 bases from J, with 9 bases between. Germline V CDR1 and CDR2: GTSNPN, SVGIG (reference sequence).

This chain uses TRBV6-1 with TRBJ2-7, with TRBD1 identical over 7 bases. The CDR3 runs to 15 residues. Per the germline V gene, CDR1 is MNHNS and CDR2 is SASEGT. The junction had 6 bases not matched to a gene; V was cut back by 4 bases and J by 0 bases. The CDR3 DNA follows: TGTGCCAGCAGTGGACAGGGCCCCCGCTCCTACGAGCAGTACTTC. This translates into CASSGQGPRSYEQYF.

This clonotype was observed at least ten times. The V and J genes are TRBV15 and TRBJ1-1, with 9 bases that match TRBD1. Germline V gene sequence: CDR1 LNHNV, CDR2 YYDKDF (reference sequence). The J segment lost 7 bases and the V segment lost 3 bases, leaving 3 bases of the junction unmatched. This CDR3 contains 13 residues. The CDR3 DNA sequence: TGTGCCACCAGCAGCGGGACAGGGATTGAAGCTTTCTTT. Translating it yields CATSSGTGIEAFF. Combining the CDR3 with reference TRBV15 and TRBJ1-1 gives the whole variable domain DAMVIQNPRYQVTQFGKPVTLSCSQTLNHNVMYWYQQKSSQAPKLLFHYYDKDFNNEADTPDNFQSRRPNTSFCFLDIRSPGLGDTAMYLCATSSGTGIEAFFGQGTRLTVV.

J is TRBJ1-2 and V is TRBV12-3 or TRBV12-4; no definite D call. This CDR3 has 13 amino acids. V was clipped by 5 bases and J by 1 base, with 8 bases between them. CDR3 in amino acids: CASSTRINYGYTF. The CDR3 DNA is TGTGCCAGCAGTACACGGATTAACTATGGCTACACCTTC.